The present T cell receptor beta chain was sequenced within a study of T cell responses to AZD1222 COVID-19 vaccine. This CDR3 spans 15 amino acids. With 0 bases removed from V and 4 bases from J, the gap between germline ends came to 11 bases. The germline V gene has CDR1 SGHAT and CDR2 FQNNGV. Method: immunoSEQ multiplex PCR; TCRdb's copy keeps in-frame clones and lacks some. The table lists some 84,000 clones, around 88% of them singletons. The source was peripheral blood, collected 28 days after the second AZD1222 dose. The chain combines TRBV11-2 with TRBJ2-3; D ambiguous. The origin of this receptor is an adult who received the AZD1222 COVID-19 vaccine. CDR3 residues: CASSLDRWSADTQYF. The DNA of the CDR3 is TGTGCCAGCAGCTTAGATCGGTGGAGCGCAGATACGCAGTATTTT.